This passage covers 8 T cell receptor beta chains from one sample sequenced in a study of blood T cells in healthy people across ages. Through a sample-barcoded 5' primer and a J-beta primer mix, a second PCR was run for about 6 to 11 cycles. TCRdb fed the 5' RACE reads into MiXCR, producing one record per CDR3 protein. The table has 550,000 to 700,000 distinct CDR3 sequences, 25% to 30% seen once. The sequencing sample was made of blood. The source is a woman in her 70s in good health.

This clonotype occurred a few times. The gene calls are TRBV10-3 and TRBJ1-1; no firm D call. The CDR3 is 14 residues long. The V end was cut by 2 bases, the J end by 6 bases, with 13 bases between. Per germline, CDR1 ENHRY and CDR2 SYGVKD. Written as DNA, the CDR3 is TGTGCCATCAGTGAGCCGGGGAGGGCCCCTGAAGCTTTCTTT. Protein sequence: CAISEPGRAPEAFF.

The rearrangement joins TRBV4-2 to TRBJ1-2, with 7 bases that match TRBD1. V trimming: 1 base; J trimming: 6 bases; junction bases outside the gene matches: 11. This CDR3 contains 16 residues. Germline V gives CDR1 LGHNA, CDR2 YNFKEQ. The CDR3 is CASSQVGTALLHGYTF. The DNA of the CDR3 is TGTGCCAGCAGCCAAGTTGGGACAGCTCTCCTTCATGGCTACACCTTC.

As DNA, the CDR3 is TGCAGTGCTAGACCGGCTAGCGGGGGGGCGGGATTAGAGACCCAGTACTTC. As protein: CSARPASGGAGLETQYF. The rearrangement links TRBV20-1 to TRBJ2-5, with 12 bases fitting TRBD2. The CDR3 consists of 17 residues. The J segment lost 4 bases and the V segment lost 2 bases, leaving 11 bases of the junction unmatched. Germline CDR1 reads DFQATT; CDR2 reads SNEGSKA (reference sequence).

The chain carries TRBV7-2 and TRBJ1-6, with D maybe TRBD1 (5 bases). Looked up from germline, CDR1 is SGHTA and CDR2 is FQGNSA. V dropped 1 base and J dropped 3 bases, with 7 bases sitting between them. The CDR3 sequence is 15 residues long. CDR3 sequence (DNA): TGTGCCAGCAGCTTAGGGGGGAACTATAATTCACCCCTCCACTTT. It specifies CASSLGGNYNSPLHF.

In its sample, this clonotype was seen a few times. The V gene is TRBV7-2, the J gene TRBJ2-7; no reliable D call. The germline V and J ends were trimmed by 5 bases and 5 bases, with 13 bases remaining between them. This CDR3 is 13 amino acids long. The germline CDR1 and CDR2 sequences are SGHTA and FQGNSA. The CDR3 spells CASSLRWQNEQYF. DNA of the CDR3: TGTGCCAGCAGCCTTAGATGGCAAAACGAGCAGTACTTC.

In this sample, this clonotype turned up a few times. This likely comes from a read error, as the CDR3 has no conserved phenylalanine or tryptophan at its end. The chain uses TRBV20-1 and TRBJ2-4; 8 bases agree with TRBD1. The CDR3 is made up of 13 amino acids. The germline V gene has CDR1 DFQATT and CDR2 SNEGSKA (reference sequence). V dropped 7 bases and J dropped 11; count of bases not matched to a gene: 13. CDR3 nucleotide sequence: TGCAGTGTGAGATCTGGGACAGGATACTTTCAGTACCTC. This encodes CSVRSGTGYFQYL.

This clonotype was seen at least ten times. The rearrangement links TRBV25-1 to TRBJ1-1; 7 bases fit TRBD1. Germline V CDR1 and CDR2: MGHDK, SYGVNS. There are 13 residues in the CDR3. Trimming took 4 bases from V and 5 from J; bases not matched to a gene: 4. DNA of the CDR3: TGTGCCAGCAGTGGATACAGGGGAACTGAAGCTTTCTTT. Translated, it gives CASSGYRGTEAFF.

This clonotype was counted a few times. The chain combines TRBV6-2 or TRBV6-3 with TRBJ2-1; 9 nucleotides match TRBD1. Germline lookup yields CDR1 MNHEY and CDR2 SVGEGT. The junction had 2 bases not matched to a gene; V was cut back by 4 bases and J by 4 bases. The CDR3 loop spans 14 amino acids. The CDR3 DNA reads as TGTGCCAGCAGTTGGGACAGGGAATACAATGAGCAGTTCTTC. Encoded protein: CASSWDREYNEQFF.